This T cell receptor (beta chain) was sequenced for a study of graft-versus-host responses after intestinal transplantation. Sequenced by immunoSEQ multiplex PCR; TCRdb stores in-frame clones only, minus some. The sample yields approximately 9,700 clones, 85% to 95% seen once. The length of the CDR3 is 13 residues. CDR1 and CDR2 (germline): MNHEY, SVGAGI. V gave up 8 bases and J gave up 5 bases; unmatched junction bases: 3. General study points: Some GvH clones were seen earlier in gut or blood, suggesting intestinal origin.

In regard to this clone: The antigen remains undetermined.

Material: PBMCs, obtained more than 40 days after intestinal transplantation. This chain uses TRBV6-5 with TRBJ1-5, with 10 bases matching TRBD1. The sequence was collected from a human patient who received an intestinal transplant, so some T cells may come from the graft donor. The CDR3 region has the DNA TGTGCCAGCTCCGGGACAGGGGATCAGCCCCAGCATTTT. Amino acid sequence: CASSGTGDQPQHF.